What follows are 11 T cell receptor beta chains derived from one specimen sequenced in a study of vaccination and CD4 T cells after COVID-19. Which antigens these TCRs recognize remains unknown. With the Oncomine TCR Beta short-read assay, DNA from cultured CD4+ T cells was sequenced. A single record per CDR3 protein comes from TCRdb applying MiXCR to the PCR reads. The repertoire includes roughly 5,400 distinct CDR3 sequences, 30% to 35% of them detected once, and about 25% sits in the top ten. Indicated treatment: roughly 10-day PBMC culture with coronavirus spike peptide pools or control peptides (ViraFEST assay). According to the study, CD4+ T cells from the unexposed donor were gathered ahead of the COVID-19 pandemic (2011-2018). The sequencing sample was made of CD4+ T cells from blood, cultured in vitro. The origin of the receptors is a human donor in good health.

The genes are TRBV5-1 and TRBJ2-3; D is undetermined. Germline V CDR1 and CDR2: SGHRS, YFSETQ. The CDR3 has 12 amino acids. V gave up 4 bases and J gave up 0 bases, with 3 bases separating them. The CDR3 DNA follows: TGCGCCAGCAGCCCGAGCACAGATACGCAGTATTTT. Its protein product is CASSPSTDTQYF. Full variable domain (outside the CDR3, taken from reference TRBV5-1 and TRBJ2-3): KAGVTQTPRYLIKTRGQQVTLSCSPISGHRSVSWYQQTPGQGLQFLFEYFSETQRNKGNFPGRFSGRQFSNSRSEMNVSTLELGDSALYLCASSPSTDTQYFGPGTRLTVL.

V is TRBV20-1 and J is TRBJ1-2; a weak D match, TRBD1 (5 bases). V gave up 1 base and J gave up 8 bases, with 20 bases separating them. This CDR3 contains 15 residues. CDR1 DFQATT and CDR2 SNEGSKA come from the germline V gene (reference sequence). For the CDR3, the DNA is TGCAGTGCTAGAGGTGGATGGGGCGGGATCAAGGGCTACACCTTC. It encodes CSARGGWGGIKGYTF.

This clonotype turned up a few times. The chain links TRBV7-3 to TRBJ2-1; no firm D call. Germline values: CDR1 SGHTA, CDR2 FQGTGA. The CDR3 contains 15 residues. The V end was cut by 2 bases, the J end by 4 bases, with 12 bases between. The CDR3 loop is CASSLVPVQYNEQFF. The CDR3 DNA reads TGTGCCAGCAGCTTAGTCCCGGTGCAGTACAATGAGCAGTTCTTC.

In its sample, this clonotype is medium-sized. V usage is TRBV6-5 and J usage is TRBJ1-5; perhaps TRBD1 as D (6 bases). The V and J ends lost 4 bases and 2 bases respectively, with 9 bases between them. Germline-derived CDR1 and CDR2 are MNHEY and SVGAGI. The CDR3 has 14 amino acids. The CDR3 DNA follows: TGTGCCAGCAGTTCAGGGGACGGCAATCAGCCCCAGCATTTT. It yields the protein CASSSGDGNQPQHF.

This clonotype was seen a few times. This chain joins TRBV12-3 or TRBV12-4 and TRBJ2-2, with TRBD1 as a possible D gene (6 bases). V was trimmed by 4 bases and J by 7 bases, leaving 7 bases between them. The CDR3 is 12 amino acids. CDR3 DNA sequence: TGTGCCAGCAGTTCGGACAGCGGGGAGCTGTTTTTT. This gives the protein CASSSDSGELFF.

This clonotype occurred a few times. The CDR3 DNA reads TGTGCCAGCAGCAATCAGAACACTGAAGCTTTCTTT. As protein: CASSNQNTEAFF. The chain is built from TRBV7-3 and TRBJ1-1; unclear D gene. The germline V gene has CDR1 SGHTA and CDR2 FQGTGA. CDR3 length: 12 residues. Trimming removed 5 bases from V and 1 base from J, with 5 bases in between.

The J gene is TRBJ2-1, the V gene TRBV6-4; D remains ambiguous. Trimming removed 6 bases from V and 6 bases from J, with 18 bases in between. Germline V CDR1 and CDR2: MRHNA, SNTAGT. The CDR3 runs 15 residues. CDR3 protein: CASSRFAGSGNEQFF. The CDR3 nucleotides are TGTGCCAGCAGCCGCTTTGCCGGTAGTGGCAATGAGCAGTTCTTC.

The J gene is TRBJ2-6, the V gene TRBV6-1, with 7 bases aligning to TRBD1. Trimming removed 6 bases from V and 1 base from J; junction bases left unmatched: 3. The CDR3 covers 15 residues. Looked up from germline, CDR1 is MNHNS and CDR2 is SASEGT. The CDR3 region is CASSEDRSGANVLTF. Written as DNA, the CDR3 is TGTGCCAGCAGCGAGGACAGGTCTGGGGCCAACGTCCTGACTTTC.

This chain links TRBV5-1 with TRBJ2-3; 8 nucleotides match TRBD1. The CDR3 totals 14 residues. J gave up 5 bases and V 5 bases, and 7 bases lay outside the gene matches. Germline loops: CDR1 SGHRS, CDR2 YFSETQ. The CDR3 spells CASRYGGTGDTQYF. The DNA for the CDR3 is TGCGCCAGCAGATACGGAGGGACAGGAGATACGCAGTATTTT.

The genes are TRBV25-1 and TRBJ2-2; 9 bases are shared with TRBD2. The CDR3 loop spans 14 amino acids. J was trimmed by 3 bases and V by 4 bases; bases with no gene match: 0. Germline CDR1 and CDR2: MGHDK and SYGVNS. The CDR3: CASSGLADTGELFF. The CDR3 coding sequence is TGTGCCAGCAGTGGACTAGCGGACACCGGGGAGCTGTTTTTT.

This chain links TRBV6-5 with TRBJ2-5; 8 bases are shared with TRBD2. V lost 4 bases and J lost 5; bases outside the gene matches: 12. This CDR3 is 16 amino acids long. Germline CDR1 is MNHEY and CDR2 is SVGAGI. The CDR3 bases are TGTGCCAGCAGTTGGCCCGGGACTAGGGTTAAGGAGACCCAGTACTTC. Its translation is CASSWPGTRVKETQYF.